This T cell receptor (beta chain) was retrieved from a study of T cells after yellow fever vaccination (dated by TCRdb to the late 2010s). The study in broad terms: The SMART-Seq v4 Ultra Low Input RNA kit was used to prepare libraries from fractions with low cell numbers. To track T-cell clones before and after primary and booster YFV17D yellow fever vaccination, bulk TCR alpha and beta repertoires were sequenced longitudinally. Two healthy male donors, one aged 18 to 30 and one aged 30 to 40 years, were included in the cohort. Blood samples were taken at several timepoints before and after primary and secondary immunization, and bulk PBMC replicates and cell subsets were isolated. General findings and caveats noted by the study authors: A small share of clonotypes occurred in both CD4 and CD8 compartments, likely arising from convergent recombination. FACS-sorted repertoires could contain abundant contaminating clonotypes from the bulk population, so computational filtering was required. Only a couple of donors were included in the study, so the extent to which the findings can be generalized is limited. Most clones expanded after primary vaccination (around 97% of CD4 and roughly 90% of CD8) were re-detected after the booster, suggesting that broad memory maintenance occurred. Compared with the primary T-cell response, the secondary T-cell response was weaker but faster, peaking on day 5 rather than day 15.

This specimen's treatment or condition label, interpreted: live attenuated yellow fever vaccine strain. At each blood-draw timepoint, two biological replicates of bulk PBMCs were obtained. A standard Ficoll-Paque protocol was used to isolate PBMCs from peripheral blood. TriZol was used to extract RNA from bulk PBMCs, CD4 and CD8 fractions, and dextramer-positive and dextramer-negative fractions. This clonotype was detected ten times or more. Its antigen remains undetermined. No much larger clone exists at a distance of one base, and base qualities are not known. TCR cDNA was synthesized by 5'RACE template switching, through which a universal primer site and unique molecular identifiers were introduced. cDNA synthesis was primed from both the TCR alpha and TCR beta constant segments. Libraries were amplified in two PCR steps, with sample barcodes and sequencing adapters added in the second step. Sequencing of libraries was performed on Illumina HiSeq 2500 (2x100 bp) or NovaSeq (2x150 bp). In the original analysis: MIGEC handled demultiplexing of reads and collapsing into UMI consensus sequences, while MiXCR performed V(D)J alignment. Using edgeR on replicate PBMC samples, clonotypes were called vaccine-responding if FDR was below 0.01 and the log2 fold change was above 5 up to day 15. Each bulk clonotype received a CD4 or CD8 identity based on whether the sequenced CD4 or CD8 repertoire contained that clonotype at higher abundance. TCRdb passed the public sequencing reads through fastp at Q25 and MiXCR, retaining productive beta sequences. Each CDR3 protein appears once, grouped with its most common genes and DNA. The V and J calls were not made by the authors but by TCRdb's processing. Within this sample are fewer than 650,000 distinct CDR3 sequences, with 20% to 25% of them counted one time only. The ten largest account for around 17% of the sample.

From cysteine to phenylalanine, the CDR3 is 15 amino acids long. The kept DNA is CDR3 alone, 45 bases in frame from the first base. From a lookup of the germline V gene, CDR1 and CDR2 are SGHRS and YFSETQ. The V end loses 6 bases and the J end loses 0 bases, and a stretch of 12 bases separates them. The source was PBMCs, collected approximately 22 days after the first yellow fever vaccination. The sequence was obtained from a man aged 18 to 35 who received the YFV17D yellow fever vaccine. This sequence uses TRBV5-1 and TRBJ2-2, with no D gene named confidently. The CDR3 protein is CASTPSWANTGELFF. The bases are TGCGCCAGCACCCCAAGCTGGGCGAACACCGGGGAGCTGTTTTTT.